What follows is one T cell receptor (beta chain) and its context. At one of its ends the junction is not consistent with the germline gene, which may arise from a read error. Method: immunoSEQ multiplex PCR; TCRdb's copy keeps in-frame clones and lacks some. The sample consists of tens of thousands of clones, approximately 85% of them appearing once. Prior autoimmune disease or systemic immunosuppression barred patients. This entry belongs to a study of OX40 agonist ivuxolimab in advanced cancers. The CDR3 is made up of 14 amino acids. Germline V gene sequence: CDR1 SSHAT, CDR2 FNYEAQ (reference sequence).

The chain recombines TRBV7-7 with TRBJ2-7; TRBD1 matches 7 bases. This receptor was taken from an adult with an advanced solid tumor such as melanoma, head and neck, liver or kidney cancer. Sequencing used CD4+ or CD8+ T cells sorted from blood, obtained in a trial of the OX40 agonist ivuxolimab. CDR3 protein: CASSPTTGSYEQYF. The CDR3 DNA sequence: TGTGCTAGCAGCCCGACGACAGGGTCCTACGAGCAGTACTTC.